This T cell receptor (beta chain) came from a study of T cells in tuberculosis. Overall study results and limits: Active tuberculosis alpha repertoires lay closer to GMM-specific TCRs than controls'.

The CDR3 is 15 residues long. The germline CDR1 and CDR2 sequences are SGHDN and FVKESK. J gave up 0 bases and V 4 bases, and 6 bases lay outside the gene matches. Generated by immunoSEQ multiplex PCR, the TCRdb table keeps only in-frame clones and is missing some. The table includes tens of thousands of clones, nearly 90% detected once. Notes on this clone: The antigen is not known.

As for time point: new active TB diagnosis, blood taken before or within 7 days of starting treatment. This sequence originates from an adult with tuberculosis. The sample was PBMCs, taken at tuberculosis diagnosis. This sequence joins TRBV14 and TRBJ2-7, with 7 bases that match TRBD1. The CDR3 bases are TGTGCCAGCAGCCTACTAGGGGACAGCTCCTACGAGCAGTACTTC. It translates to CASSLLGDSSYEQYF.